The clone carrying this T cell receptor beta chain was counted ten times or more. The authors amplified TCR beta CDR3 regions from RNA transcripts. The first-round RT-PCR employed HTBI primers together with the Qiagen OneStep RT-PCR kit. A multiplex PCR was then performed as the second round. TCRdb reprocessed the multiplex PCR reads via MiXCR and lists one record per CDR3 protein. Among some 400,000 distinct CDR3 sequences listed, approximately 20% were seen once. This specimen belongs to a study of Graves' ophthalmopathy and Graves' hyperthyroidism. The sequenced sample was peripheral blood. The TCR sequence derives from a woman younger than 30 with Graves' ophthalmopathy.

The CDR3 protein is CASSQGMRNQPQHF. The CDR3 coding sequence is TGCGCCAGCAGCCAGGGGATGCGCAATCAGCCCCAGCATTTT. The chain carries TRBV4-1 and TRBJ1-5; no clear D. Deletions cut 3 bases from V and 2 bases from J, with 8 bases between. CDR1 MGHRA and CDR2 YSYEKL come from the germline V gene. The CDR3 covers 14 residues.